The present TCR beta chain was sequenced within a study of molecular identifiers for immune sequencing clone quantification. This clonotype was seen only a few times. Bulk TCR library preparation followed previously described methods with listed TCR primers. TCRdb analysed the PCR reads with MiXCR anew, one entry per CDR3 protein. The data hold under 350,000 distinct CDR3 sequences, with about a quarter observed a single time. J gave up 8 bases and V 7 bases, and 7 bases lay outside the gene matches. The CDR3 sequence is 13 residues long. The germline CDR1 and CDR2 sequences are ENHRY and SYGVKD. Naive CD8 libraries were made from roughly 20,000 to 1,000,000 sorted cells, and they used 10%, 30% or 50% RNA.

The origin of this receptor is a human donor in good health. Some libraries in this study had Jurkat cell RNA spiked in. The rearrangement uses TRBV10-3 and TRBJ2-1, with TRBD1 identical over 8 bases. Sequencing used naive CD8+ T cells from blood, with Jurkat cell RNA spiked in. The subset was: FACS-sorted CD8+CD4-CCR7+CD45RA+ naive T cells. CDR3: CAINSDRADEQFF. Written as DNA, the CDR3 is TGTGCCATCAATTCGGACAGGGCCGATGAGCAGTTCTTC.